One sample yielded the 8 T cell receptor beta chains listed below, sequenced in a study of blood T cell repertoires in COVID-19. Sequencing was performed with immunoSEQ multiplex PCR; in TCRdb, only in-frame clones are kept and a portion is missing. Of under 250,000 clones listed, about 85% were seen once; the top ten hold 2.9%. Sequenced material: peripheral blood. Receptor source: a man in his fifties or sixties who had recovered from COVID-19.

The V and J genes are TRBV18 and TRBJ2-4; D is possibly TRBD2 (5 bases). The CDR3 covers 15 residues. The ends were cut back, 2 bases at V and 6 bases at J, with 14 bases in the middle. The germline CDR1 and CDR2 sequences are KGHSH and LQKENI. The chain's CDR3 is CASSPYEGAGNIQYF. CDR3 in DNA: TGTGCCAGCTCACCATATGAGGGCGCAGGAAACATTCAGTACTTC.

Only one count was recorded for this clone. The J gene is TRBJ1-3, the V gene TRBV5-6; D is unclear. In germline, CDR1 is SGHDT, CDR2 YYEEEE. Trimming took off 0 bases at V and 0 bases at J, with 10 bases between the two ends. This CDR3 spans 16 amino acids. The CDR3 loop reads CASSLVAGSSGNTIYF. The CDR3 nucleotides read TGTGCCAGCAGCTTGGTGGCAGGCTCCTCTGGAAACACCATATATTTT.

This chain joins TRBV29-1 and TRBJ1-1; the match to TRBD1 covers 11 bases. V lost 6 bases, J lost 5 bases, and 17 bases stayed unmatched. Germline V CDR1 and CDR2: SQVTM, ANQGSEA. This CDR3 region has 17 residues. As DNA, the CDR3 is TGCAGCGTCCAATCAGGTGCCCCCGGGACAGGGGGGACTGAAGCTTTCTTT. Protein: CSVQSGAPGTGGTEAFF. Full variable domain (remainder filled in from reference TRBV29-1 and TRBJ1-1): SAVISQKPSRDICQRGTSLTIQCQVDSQVTMMFWYRQQPGQSLTLIATANQGSEATYESGFVIDKFPISRPNLTFSTLTVSNMSPEDSSIYLCSVQSGAPGTGGTEAFFGQGTRLTVV.

This clone was picked up a small number of times. The V and J genes are TRBV2 and TRBJ2-2; D perhaps matches TRBD1 (6 bases). Germline values: CDR1 SNHLY, CDR2 FYNNEI. The CDR3 spans 15 residues. V lost 4 bases to trimming and J lost 3 bases, with 12 bases between them. CDR3 residues: CASSARGADTGELFF. The CDR3 coding sequence is TGTGCCAGCAGTGCCAGGGGTGCGGACACCGGGGAGCTGTTTTTT.

This chain links TRBV6-5 with TRBJ2-1, with 11 bases identical to TRBD2. The germline V gene encodes CDR1 MNHEY and CDR2 SVGAGI. The CDR3 contains 13 residues. The V and J ends lost 7 bases and 8 bases, in that order; junction bases with no gene match: 4. Here the CDR3 DNA reads TGTGCCAGCACCCTAGCGGGAGGAGATGAGCAGTTCTTC. Amino acid sequence: CASTLAGGDEQFF.

The gene calls are TRBV3-1 (or the pseudogene TRBV3-2) and TRBJ2-7; 8 bases are a match to TRBD1. The CDR3 is made up of 13 amino acids. Unmatched junction bases numbered 1, after V lost 1 base and J lost 5 bases. Germline-derived CDR1 and CDR2 are LGHDT and YNNKEL (reference sequence). The CDR3 loop is CASSQAGGHEQYF. CDR3 DNA sequence: TGTGCCAGCAGCCAAGCAGGGGGCCACGAGCAGTACTTC.

This chain joins TRBV19 and TRBJ1-1; perhaps TRBD1 as D (6 bases). The CDR3 is made up of 14 amino acids. Germline loops: CDR1 LNHDA, CDR2 SQIVND (reference sequence). V dropped 3 bases and J dropped 0 bases, with 8 bases sitting between them. For the CDR3, the DNA is TGTGCCAGTAGTATGGGGGCTTTGAACACTGAAGCTTTCTTT. Amino acid sequence: CASSMGALNTEAFF. Filled out from reference TRBV19 and TRBJ1-1, the complete variable domain reads DGGITQSPKYLFRKEGQNVTLSCEQNLNHDAMYWYRQDPGQGLRLIYYSQIVNDFQKGDIAEGYSVSREKKESFPLTVTSAQKNPTAFYLCASSMGALNTEAFFGQGTRLTVV.

The CDR3 protein is CASSLSLGAGGYNEQFF. CDR3 DNA sequence: TGTGCCAGCAGCTTATCCCTCGGAGCGGGAGGTTACAATGAGCAGTTCTTC. This chain joins TRBV7-9 and TRBJ2-1; 9 nucleotides line up with TRBD2. The CDR3 is made up of 17 amino acids. Germline assignment: CDR1 SEHNR and CDR2 FQNEAQ (reference sequence). Unmatched junction bases numbered 9, after V lost 2 bases and J lost 4 bases.